This paragraph reports one TCR beta chain. Study members were between roughly 18 and 100 years old and lived in roughly 24 US regions. Cohorts were assigned according to the clinical history that participants reported. The sample belongs to a study of blood T cell repertoires in COVID-19. Study at large: The samples span acute and convalescent COVID-19 from the United States, Italy and Spain. PBMCs, B-cell-depleted T cells, or T cells were the source of the cDNA or gDNA that made up the material.

The repertoire was sequenced with immunoSEQ multiplex PCR; TCRdb's copy has only in-frame clones and lacks some. The sample lists more than 200,000 clones, roughly 90% occurring once. This receptor was taken from a woman aged 25 to 39 who had recovered from COVID-19. Specimen: PBMCs or T cells enriched from blood (not recorded which).

In DNA form, the CDR3 reads TGTGCCAGCAGCTTAGGACAGTCCTTGCGGAACACTGAAGCTTTCTTT. It codes for CASSLGQSLRNTEAFF. The chain recombines TRBV7-6 with TRBJ1-1, with D tentatively TRBD1 (5 bases). The CDR3 consists of 16 residues. Trimming left V 1 base short and J 1 base short, with 13 bases between. Germline lookup yields CDR1 SGHVS and CDR2 FNYEAQ.